The next 23 T cell receptor beta chains were all read from a single sample in a study of molecular identifiers for immune sequencing clone quantification. TCRdb re-called the PCR reads through MiXCR, storing one row per CDR3 protein. The data show roughly 55,000 distinct CDR3 sequences, with roughly a third seen just once and less than 5% held by the top ten. Specimen: naive CD8+ T cells from blood, with Jurkat cell RNA spiked in. Sample subset: FACS-sorted CD8+CD4-CCR7+CD45RA+ naive T cells. Receptors originate from a human donor in good health. Some libraries in this study had Jurkat cell RNA spiked in.

In this sample, this clonotype turned up many times. The chain combines TRBV20-1 with TRBJ1-5; D possibly corresponds to TRBD1 (5 bases). CDR1 is DFQATT and CDR2 is SNEGSKA in the germline V gene (reference sequence). V was cut by 6 bases and J by 3 bases, with 12 bases left in between. The CDR3 is 13 residues long. CDR3 sequence reads: CSANQGYNQPQHF. The CDR3 bases are TGCAGTGCCAACCAGGGCTACAATCAGCCCCAGCATTTT.

Comment on this clonotype: Mismatch with germline at one junction end may stem from a read error. The chain uses TRBV7-2 and TRBJ2-7; 8 bases match TRBD2. Per the germline V gene, CDR1 is SGHTA and CDR2 is FQGNSA. CDR3 size: 16 residues. The CDR3 loop reads CVSSPSGKAGEVEQYF. The CDR3 DNA is TGTGTCAGCAGCCCCTCCGGGAAAGCGGGAGAGGTCGAGCAGTACTTC.

This clonotype was seen many times. The V call is TRBV28, the J call TRBJ2-7; TRBD2 matches at 8 bases. Trimming took 5 bases from V and 6 from J; bases not matched to a gene: 9. The CDR3 extends over 14 amino acids. In germline, CDR1 is MDHEN, CDR2 SYDVKM. The CDR3 bases are TGTGCCAGCAGTCCCCGTCGCAGCGGGAGCGAGCAGTACTTC. Encoded protein: CASSPRRSGSEQYF.

This chain connects TRBV21-1 to TRBJ2-3; TRBD2 is the table's D call and was not checked against the DNA. TRBV21-1 has pseudogene status. The CDR3 loop spans 16 amino acids. The CDR3 nucleotides read TGTGCCAGCAGCAAAGGGAGTAGCGGAAGCACAGATACGCAGTATTTT. Translated: CASSKGSSGSTDTQYF.

V gene TRBV9 combines with J gene TRBJ2-1; D uncertain. V was clipped by 4 bases and J by 7 bases, with 9 bases between them. The CDR3 is 12 residues long. Per the germline V gene, CDR1 is SGDLS and CDR2 is YYNGEE. CDR3 nucleotide sequence: TGTGCCAGCAGCCCTAGTAGGAATGAGCAGTTCTTC. Its translation is CASSPSRNEQFF.

There are many counts of this clonotype. For the CDR3, the DNA is TGTGCCAGCAGCCGACAACACCTTAGCTTAGCCAAAAACATTCAGTACTTC. Translation: CASSRQHLSLAKNIQYF. The V and J genes are TRBV7-9 and TRBJ2-4; D gene ambiguous. Germline V gene sequence: CDR1 SEHNR, CDR2 FQNEAQ (reference sequence). The CDR3 consists of 17 residues. Trimming stripped 5 bases from V and 0 bases from J, with 17 bases between.

As to this clonotype: A much larger clone lies a single base off, so this may be a read error. The chain links TRBV7-9 to TRBJ2-7; D gene unclear. Germline V lookup: CDR1 SEHNR, CDR2 FQNEAQ (reference sequence). The length of the CDR3 is 17 residues. Trimming took off 5 bases at V and 3 bases at J, with 23 bases between the two ends. The CDR3 loop is CASSGPYSKTLFYEQYF. The CDR3 bases are TGTGCCAGCAGCGGGCCCTACAGCAAAACACTATTCTACGAGCAGTACTTC.

The chain couples TRBV28 to TRBJ2-1, with D perhaps TRBD1 or TRBD2 (5 bases each). V was cut by 4 bases and J by 5 bases, with 21 bases left in between. Germline V lookup: CDR1 MDHEN, CDR2 SYDVKM. The CDR3 is 17 residues long. CDR3 region: CASSSRIWGTWDNEQFF. CDR3 nucleotides: TGTGCCAGCAGTTCTCGCATTTGGGGGACCTGGGACAATGAGCAGTTCTTC.

Comments on this clonotype: No conserved phenylalanine or tryptophan ends this CDR3, so it is likely a read error. The V and J genes are TRBV28 and TRBJ2-6; a possible D gene is TRBD1 (6 bases). Germline V gives CDR1 MDHEN, CDR2 SYDVKM. The CDR3 has 16 residues. Between the trimmed V and J ends, which lost 6 bases and 15 bases, there was a span of 27 bases. The CDR3 is CASRKAGASGATDLTI. The CDR3 DNA sequence: TGTGCCAGCAGAAAGGCAGGGGCTAGTGGGGCCACCGACCTGACTATC.

In this sample, this clonotype turned up a few times. This rearrangement joins TRBV6-2 or TRBV6-3 to TRBJ2-7; 7 bases fit TRBD2. J was trimmed by 3 bases and V by 3 bases; bases with no gene match: 2. Germline-derived CDR1 and CDR2 are MNHEY and SVGEGT. This CDR3 has 13 amino acids. CDR3 bases: TGTGCCAGCAGTTATGGGACTAACTACGAGCAGTACTTC. Encoded protein: CASSYGTNYEQYF.

About this clonotype itself: A read error is possible here, since a much larger clone lies one base away. The final CDR3 position lacks the conserved phenylalanine or tryptophan, pointing to a likely read error. The chain joins TRBV3-1 to TRBJ1-1; no clear D gene. Germline V gene lookup returns CDR1 LGHDT and CDR2 YNNKEL (reference sequence). The CDR3 sequence is 13 residues long. Trimming took off 4 bases at V and 7 bases at J, with 13 bases between the two ends. The CDR3 reads CASSPGGWNEAFL. The DNA of the CDR3 is TGTGCCAGCAGCCCCGGAGGATGGAATGAAGCTTTCCTT.

This clonotype was picked up a small number of times. V usage is TRBV6-5 and J usage is TRBJ2-5; TRBD2 matches 10 bases. The CDR3 contains 15 residues. Germline loops: CDR1 MNHEY, CDR2 SVGAGI. The V gene end was trimmed by 5 bases and the J gene end by 9 bases; junction bases not matched to a gene: 12. The CDR3 sequence is CASSVTSGPGSPQYF. The CDR3 bases are TGTGCCAGCAGTGTGACTAGCGGGCCGGGCTCTCCCCAGTACTTC.

This clonotype appeared a few times. The rearrangement joins TRBV12-3 or TRBV12-4 to TRBJ2-2, with 10 bases fitting TRBD2. The CDR3 totals 15 residues. The V segment lost 5 bases and the J segment 1 base; nucleotides outside the gene matches: 1. CDR3 sequence: CASSPSGRNTGELFF. The CDR3 DNA reads TGTGCCAGCAGTCCTAGCGGGAGGAACACCGGGGAGCTGTTTTTT.

Worth noting for this clonotype: A read error may account for a junction end that differs from germline. The rearrangement uses TRBV14 and TRBJ1-5; the D gene is possibly TRBD1 (5 bases). CDR1 is SGHDN, CDR2 FVKESK, per germline. The CDR3 has 13 amino acids. Here the CDR3 DNA reads TGTGCCAGCAGCCAAGGGGGGAGTCAGCCCCAGCAATTT. Its protein is CASSQGGSQPQQF.

The J gene is TRBJ2-3, the V gene TRBV28; possible D gene TRBD2, 6 bases. V lost 8 bases and J lost 0, with 12 bases in between. Looked up from germline, CDR1 is MDHEN and CDR2 is SYDVKM. The CDR3 has 14 amino acids. DNA for the CDR3: TGTGCCAGCCGGACTACCTCTAGCACAGATACGCAGTATTTT. Its protein is CASRTTSSTDTQYF.

In this sample, this clonotype turned up many times. The V and J genes are TRBV7-6 and TRBJ2-3; 9 nucleotides match TRBD2. Trimming removed 7 bases from V and 2 bases from J; junction bases left unmatched: 7. Germline CDR1 SGHVS, CDR2 FNYEAQ. This CDR3 contains 15 residues. CDR3 nucleotides: TGTGCCAGCACCCATAGCGGGAGTCCCACAGATACGCAGTATTTT. Its protein is CASTHSGSPTDTQYF.

Notes on this clonotype: A much larger clone sits a single nucleotide away, making a read error possible. This chain connects TRBV20-1 to TRBJ2-7, with D possibly TRBD2 on 5 matching bases. Germline-derived CDR1 and CDR2 are DFQATT and SNEGSKA (reference sequence). V was pared by 4 bases and J by 6 bases, with 10 bases between. The CDR3 extends over 11 amino acids. CDR3 sequence reads: CSAIEGSEQYF. The DNA of the CDR3 is TGCAGTGCTATTGAGGGCTCCGAGCAGTACTTC.

This clonotype came up a few times. The V call is TRBV20-1, the J call TRBJ2-1; D gene ambiguous. The length of the CDR3 is 16 residues. Germline assignment: CDR1 DFQATT and CDR2 SNEGSKA (reference sequence). Trimming left V 5 bases short and J 0 bases short, with 17 bases between. The CDR3 loop reads CSAPPTESSSYNEQFF. The CDR3 DNA reads TGCAGTGCTCCGCCTACAGAAAGTAGCTCCTACAATGAGCAGTTCTTC.

This clonotype has at least ten counts. The V gene is TRBV5-1, the J gene TRBJ2-7; 13 bases map to TRBD2. The V segment lost 0 bases and the J segment 7 bases; nucleotides outside the gene matches: 4. In germline, CDR1 is SGHRS, CDR2 YFSETQ. This CDR3 is built from 15 residues. The CDR3 region is CASSLGTSGSREQYF. The CDR3, as DNA: TGCGCCAGCAGCTTGGGGACTAGCGGGAGTCGGGAGCAGTACTTC.

This chain joins TRBV20-1 and TRBJ2-7; 7 bases map to TRBD2. This CDR3 is 13 amino acids long. J lost 2 bases, V lost 6 bases, and 7 bases had no gene match. Germline CDR1 DFQATT, CDR2 SNEGSKA (reference sequence). CDR3 sequence: CSASQGGTYEQYF. The CDR3 DNA is TGCAGTGCCAGCCAGGGAGGGACCTACGAGCAGTACTTC.

V usage is TRBV7-9 and J usage is TRBJ2-7; D ambiguous. The CDR3 spans 13 residues. Germline V gene data show CDR1 as SEHNR and CDR2 as FQNEAQ (reference sequence). The germline V and J ends were trimmed by 5 bases and 0 bases, with 8 bases remaining between them. The CDR3 spells CASSLPGSYEQYF. The CDR3 nucleotides are TGTGCCAGCAGCCTACCGGGCTCCTACGAGCAGTACTTC. The full variable domain, rest sourced from reference TRBV7-9 and TRBJ2-7, is DTGVSQNPRHKITKRGQNVTFRCDPISEHNRLYWYRQTLGQGPEFLTYFQNEAQLEKSRLLSDRFSAERPKGSFSTLEIQRTEQGDSAMYLCASSLPGSYEQYFGPGTRLTVT.

Remarks on this clonotype: A much larger clone differs by one base, so this may be a read error. The rearrangement links TRBV28 to TRBJ1-1; D unresolved. V was trimmed by 3 bases and J by 11 bases, leaving 13 bases between them. This CDR3 is built from 12 residues. CDR1 is MDHEN, CDR2 SYDVKM, per germline. CDR3 coding DNA: TGTGCCAGCAGTTTGATACGGAGGTCGGCTTTCTTT. Its translation is CASSLIRRSAFF.

This clonotype appeared a few times. CDR3 amino acids: CASSLTSSGMFYEQYF. The CDR3 DNA reads TGCGCCAGCAGCCTAACTAGTAGCGGGATGTTCTACGAGCAGTACTTC. The chain is built from TRBV4-3 and TRBJ2-7; 8 bases are a match to TRBD2. J was trimmed by 3 bases and V by 4 bases; bases with no gene match: 11. Germline lookup yields CDR1 LGHNA and CDR2 YSLEER. The CDR3 is made up of 16 amino acids.